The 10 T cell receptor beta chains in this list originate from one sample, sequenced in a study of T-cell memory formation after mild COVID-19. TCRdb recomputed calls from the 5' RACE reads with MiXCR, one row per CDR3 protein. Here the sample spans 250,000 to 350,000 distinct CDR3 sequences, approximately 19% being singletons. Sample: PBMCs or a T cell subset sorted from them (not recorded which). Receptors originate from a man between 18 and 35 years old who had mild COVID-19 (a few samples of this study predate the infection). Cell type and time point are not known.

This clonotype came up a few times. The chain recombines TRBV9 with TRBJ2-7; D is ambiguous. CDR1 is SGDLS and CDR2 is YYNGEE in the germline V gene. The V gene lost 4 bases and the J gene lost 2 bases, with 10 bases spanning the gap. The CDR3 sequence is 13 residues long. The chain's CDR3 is CASSPPSPYEQYF. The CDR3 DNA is TGTGCCAGCAGCCCTCCATCCCCCTACGAGCAGTACTTC.

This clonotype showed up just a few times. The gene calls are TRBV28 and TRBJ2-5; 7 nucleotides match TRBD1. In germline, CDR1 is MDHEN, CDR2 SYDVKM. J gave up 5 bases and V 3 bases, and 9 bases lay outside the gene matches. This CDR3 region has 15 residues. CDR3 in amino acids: CASSLLDRRIETQYF. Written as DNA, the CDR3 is TGTGCCAGCAGTTTGTTGGACAGGAGGATTGAGACCCAGTACTTC.

The CDR3 DNA follows: TGTGCCAGCAGCTTATATATCGACAGAGTCGTCCAAGAGACCCAGTACTTC. This encodes CASSLYIDRVVQETQYF. The V gene is TRBV7-2, the J gene TRBJ2-5; D is possibly TRBD1 (5 bases). This CDR3 spans 17 amino acids. The germline V gene encodes CDR1 SGHTA and CDR2 FQGNSA. The V end was cut by 2 bases, the J end by 1 base, with 17 bases between.

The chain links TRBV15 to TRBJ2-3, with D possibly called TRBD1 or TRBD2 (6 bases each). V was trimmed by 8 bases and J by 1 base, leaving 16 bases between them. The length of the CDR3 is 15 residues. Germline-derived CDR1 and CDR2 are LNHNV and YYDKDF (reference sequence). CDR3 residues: CATSVGGRGTDTQYF. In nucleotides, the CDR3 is TGTGCCACCTCTGTGGGGGGCCGGGGCACAGATACGCAGTATTTT.

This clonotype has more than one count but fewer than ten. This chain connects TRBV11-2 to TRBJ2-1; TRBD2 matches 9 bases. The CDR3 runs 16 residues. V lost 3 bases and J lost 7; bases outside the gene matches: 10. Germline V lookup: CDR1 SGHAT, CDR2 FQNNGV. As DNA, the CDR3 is TGTGCCAGCAGCTTGGATTGGGCTAGCGGGGTAAATGAGCAGTTCTTC. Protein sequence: CASSLDWASGVNEQFF.

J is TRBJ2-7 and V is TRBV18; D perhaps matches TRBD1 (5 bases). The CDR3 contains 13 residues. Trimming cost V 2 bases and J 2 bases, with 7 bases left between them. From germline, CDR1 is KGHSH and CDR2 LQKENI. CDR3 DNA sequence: TGTGCCAGCTCACCAGACAGCACCTACGAGCAGTACTTC. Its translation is CASSPDSTYEQYF.

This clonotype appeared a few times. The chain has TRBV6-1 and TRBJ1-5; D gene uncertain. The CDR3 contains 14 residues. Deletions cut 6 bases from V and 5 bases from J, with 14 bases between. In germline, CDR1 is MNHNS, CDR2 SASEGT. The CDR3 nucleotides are TGTGCCAGCAGCTCCCCCGTCGGGGATCAGCCCCAGCATTTT. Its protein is CASSSPVGDQPQHF.

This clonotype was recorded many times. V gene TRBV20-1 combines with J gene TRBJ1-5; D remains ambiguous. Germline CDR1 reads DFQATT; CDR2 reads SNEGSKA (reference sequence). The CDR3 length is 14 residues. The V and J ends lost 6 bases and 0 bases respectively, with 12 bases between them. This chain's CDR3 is CSAKSGISNQPQHF. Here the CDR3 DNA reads TGCAGTGCGAAGTCGGGGATTAGCAATCAGCCCCAGCATTTT.

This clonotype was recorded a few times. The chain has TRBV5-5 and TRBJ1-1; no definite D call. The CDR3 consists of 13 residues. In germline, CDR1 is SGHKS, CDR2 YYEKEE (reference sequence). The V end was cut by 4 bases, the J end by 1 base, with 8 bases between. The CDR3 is CASSPHGNTEAFF. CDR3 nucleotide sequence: TGTGCCAGCAGCCCACATGGGAACACTGAAGCTTTCTTT.

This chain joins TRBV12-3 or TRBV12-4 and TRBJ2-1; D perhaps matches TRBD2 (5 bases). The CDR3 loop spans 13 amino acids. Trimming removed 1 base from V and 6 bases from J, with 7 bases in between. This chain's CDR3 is CASSLERSNEQFF. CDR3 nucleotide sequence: TGTGCCAGCAGTTTAGAGCGGAGCAATGAGCAGTTCTTC.